This paragraph covers one T cell receptor beta chain sequence. Antigen specificity is unknown. Across 18 months, stable Graves' hyperthyroidism was marked by no progression to ophthalmopathy. The diagnoses drew upon clinical symptoms, serum thyroxine and TRAb, thyroid ultrasound and orbital computed tomography. Regions amplified from RNA transcripts were the TCR beta CDR3 regions. With the HTBI primer set, the TCR CDR3 went through a first round of RT-PCR. Each CDR3 protein is one row after TCRdb ran MiXCR on the multiplex PCR reads. The profile covers 300,000 to 450,000 distinct CDR3 sequences, with approximately 13% appearing a single time and around a tenth taken by the ten largest. This CDR3 comprises 17 residues. CDR1 and CDR2 (germline): SGDLS, YYNGEE. V was pared by 0 bases and J by 1 base, with 16 bases between. The data derive from a study of T cells in Graves' hyperthyroidism and ophthalmopathy. Study information: Blood was drawn when the patient was first diagnosed and still untreated. Whole-study results and caveats: A model of 13 V-J features distinguished ophthalmopathy from stable hyperthyroidism.

This chain links TRBV9 with TRBJ2-5, with D perhaps TRBD2 (5 bases). Sequencing was done on a sample of blood. The source is a woman younger than 30 with Graves' hyperthyroidism. The DNA for the CDR3 is TGTGCCAGCAGCGTAGGCTCCGGGGTCCTTCCCCAAGAGACCCAGTACTTC. Amino acids: CASSVGSGVLPQETQYF.